One T cell receptor beta chain is described in this entry. It has no known antigen specificity. No qualities accompany the bases; no much larger clone lies one base away. The cysteine opens and the phenylalanine closes a CDR3 of 15 amino acids. The read is trimmed to its CDR3 DNA, 45 bases read in frame from base 1. V and J lose 1 base and 3 bases, and a span of 10 bases separates them. CDR1 and CDR2 are drawn from the germline V gene: MNHNS, SASEGT. This entry comes from a study of blood T cell repertoires in COVID-19 (dated by TCRdb to the early 2020s). Regarding the complete study: Collaborator samples came from the United States, Italy and Spain and covered acute and convalescent phases of COVID-19. The prospective study material was composed of cDNA or gDNA derived from T cells, B-cell-depleted T cells, or PBMCs. Subjects who had been exposed to COVID-19, were actively infected with it, or had recovered from it provided the deeply sampled blood TCRbeta repertoires that made up the dataset. The repertoires were released in a freely available public database meant as a resource for research on the immune response to SARS-CoV-2. The samples were drawn from the first 160 participants of the ongoing ImmuneRACE study and from 1,200 or so subjects provided by 6 global collaborators. Sample metadata almost always included a de-identified subject ID, COVID-19 status, age in years and sex. Where available, HLA class I and class II types were obtained from metadata supplied by the sample provider rather than from assay-based typing. Summary of the overall study and its limitations: The quantity of clinical and demographic metadata differed by source and by participant and was supplied without curation.

Whole blood was collected in K2EDTA tubes by collaborating institutions according to the institutions' own protocols. For TCRbeta analysis, collaborators shipped samples in one of three forms: frozen whole blood, isolated PBMCs, or DNA extracted from either of those sample types. TCRbeta CDR3 regions were amplified from genomic DNA using the immunoSEQ Assay, a bias-controlled multiplex PCR. The paper's processing steps were these. The number of nucleated cells in each sample was estimated from the amplification of reference gene primers within the assay. To quantify the absolute abundance of each unique TCRbeta CDR3 rearrangement, sequence reads were collapsed and filtered. Productive Simpson clonality was computed per sample as the square root of Simpson's diversity index over productive rearrangements. Here the immuneACCESS table is served through TCRdb, limited to in-frame sequences with V and J called. Missing clones are a known gap in these copies; in checked studies unresolved V genes cover under half, and the rest lacks a known reason. The V and J calls and clone size were taken over from that table, and D and trimming were inferred from the DNA. In this sample the table shows 180,000 or so clones, roughly 84% of which occur a single time. 2.6% of the sample rests with the top ten.

The sample consisted of peripheral blood. The chain is encoded by TRBV6-1 joined to TRBJ1-5, with no reliable assignment of the D segment. This clonotype originated in a human donor with acute or convalescent COVID-19. The donor label of this sample is uncertain. The CDR3 protein sequence reads: CASSEGPEINQPQHF. The nucleotide sequence is given as TGTGCCAGCAGTGAAGGGCCAGAAATCAATCAGCCCCAGCATTTT.